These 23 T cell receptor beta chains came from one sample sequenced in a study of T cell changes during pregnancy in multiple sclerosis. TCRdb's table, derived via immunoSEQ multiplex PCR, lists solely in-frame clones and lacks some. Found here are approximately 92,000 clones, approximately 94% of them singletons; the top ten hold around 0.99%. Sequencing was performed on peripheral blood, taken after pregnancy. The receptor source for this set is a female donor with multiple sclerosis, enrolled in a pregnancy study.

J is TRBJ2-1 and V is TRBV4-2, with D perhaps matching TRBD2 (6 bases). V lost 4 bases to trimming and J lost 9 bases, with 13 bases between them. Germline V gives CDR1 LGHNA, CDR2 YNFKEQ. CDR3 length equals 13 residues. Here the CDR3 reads CASSPKTSPEQFF. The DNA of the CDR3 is TGTGCCAGCAGCCCTAAGACTAGTCCTGAGCAGTTCTTC.

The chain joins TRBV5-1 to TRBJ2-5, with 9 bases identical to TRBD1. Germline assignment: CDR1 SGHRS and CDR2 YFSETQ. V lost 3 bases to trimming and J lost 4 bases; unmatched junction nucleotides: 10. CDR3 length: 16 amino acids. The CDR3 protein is CASSSYRDRVIETQYF. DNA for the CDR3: TGCGCCAGCAGCTCCTACCGGGACAGGGTGATAGAGACCCAGTACTTC.

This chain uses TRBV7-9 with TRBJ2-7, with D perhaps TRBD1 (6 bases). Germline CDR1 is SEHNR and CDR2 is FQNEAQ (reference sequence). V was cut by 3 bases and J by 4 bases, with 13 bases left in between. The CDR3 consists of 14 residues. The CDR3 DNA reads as TGTGCCAGCAGCTTCTTGGACAGAAGGTACGAGCAGTACTTC. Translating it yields CASSFLDRRYEQYF. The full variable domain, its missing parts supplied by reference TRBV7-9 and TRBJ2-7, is DTGVSQNPRHKITKRGQNVTFRCDPISEHNRLYWYRQTLGQGPEFLTYFQNEAQLEKSRLLSDRFSAERPKGSFSTLEIQRTEQGDSAMYLCASSFLDRRYEQYFGPGTRLTVT.

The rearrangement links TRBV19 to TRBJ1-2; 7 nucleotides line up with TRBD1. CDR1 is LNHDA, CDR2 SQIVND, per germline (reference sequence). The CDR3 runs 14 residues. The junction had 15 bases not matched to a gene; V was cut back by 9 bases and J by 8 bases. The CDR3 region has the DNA TGTGCCAGCCGACCGGCAGGGGGACCGGGCGGCTACACCTTC. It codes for CASRPAGGPGGYTF.

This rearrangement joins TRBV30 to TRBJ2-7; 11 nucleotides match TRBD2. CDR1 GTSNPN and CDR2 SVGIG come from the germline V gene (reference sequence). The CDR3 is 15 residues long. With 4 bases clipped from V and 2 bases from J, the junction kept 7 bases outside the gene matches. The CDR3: CAWTLGTSGTYEQYF. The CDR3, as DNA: TGTGCCTGGACCCTCGGGACTAGCGGAACCTACGAGCAGTACTTC. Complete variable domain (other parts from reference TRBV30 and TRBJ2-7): SQTIHQWPATLVQPVGSPLSLECTVEGTSNPNLYWYRQAAGRGLQLLFYSVGIGQISSEVPQNLSASRPQDRQFILSSKKLLLSDSGFYLCAWTLGTSGTYEQYFGPGTRLTVT.

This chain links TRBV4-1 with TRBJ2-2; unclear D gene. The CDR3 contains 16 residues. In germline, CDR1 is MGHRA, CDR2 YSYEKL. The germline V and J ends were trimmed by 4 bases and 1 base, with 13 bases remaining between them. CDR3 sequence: CASSRLQARNTGELFF. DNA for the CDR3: TGCGCCAGCAGCCGGCTTCAAGCGAGGAACACCGGGGAGCTGTTTTTT.

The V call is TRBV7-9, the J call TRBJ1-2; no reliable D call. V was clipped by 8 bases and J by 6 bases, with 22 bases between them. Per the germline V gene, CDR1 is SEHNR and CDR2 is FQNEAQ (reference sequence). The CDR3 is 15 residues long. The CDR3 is CASSEGGYLEDGYTF. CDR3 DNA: TGTGCCAGCTCCGAGGGTGGGTATTTGGAAGATGGCTACACCTTC.

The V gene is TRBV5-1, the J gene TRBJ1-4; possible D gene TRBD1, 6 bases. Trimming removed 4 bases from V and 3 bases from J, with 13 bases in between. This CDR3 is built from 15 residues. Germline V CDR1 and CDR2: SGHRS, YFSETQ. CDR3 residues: CASSAYRAANEKLFF. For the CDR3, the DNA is TGCGCCAGCAGCGCCTACAGGGCTGCTAATGAAAAACTGTTTTTT.

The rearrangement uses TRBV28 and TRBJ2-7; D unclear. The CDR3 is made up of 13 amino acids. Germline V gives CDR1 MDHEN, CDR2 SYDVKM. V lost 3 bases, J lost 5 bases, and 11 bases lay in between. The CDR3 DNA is TGTGCCAGCAGTTTTCCAGGTACCAACGAGCAGTACTTC. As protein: CASSFPGTNEQYF.

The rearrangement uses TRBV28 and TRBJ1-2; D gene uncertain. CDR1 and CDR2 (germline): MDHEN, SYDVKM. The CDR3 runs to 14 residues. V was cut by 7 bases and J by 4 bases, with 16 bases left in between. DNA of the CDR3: TGTGCCAGCAATCCTACTGGAGTAGGCTATGGCTACACCTTC. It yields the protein CASNPTGVGYGYTF.

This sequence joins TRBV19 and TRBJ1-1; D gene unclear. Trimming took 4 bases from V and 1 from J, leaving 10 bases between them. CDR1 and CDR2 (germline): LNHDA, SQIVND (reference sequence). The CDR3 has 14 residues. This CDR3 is CASSTDTPNTEAFF. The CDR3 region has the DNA TGTGCCAGTAGTACTGACACCCCGAACACTGAAGCTTTCTTT.

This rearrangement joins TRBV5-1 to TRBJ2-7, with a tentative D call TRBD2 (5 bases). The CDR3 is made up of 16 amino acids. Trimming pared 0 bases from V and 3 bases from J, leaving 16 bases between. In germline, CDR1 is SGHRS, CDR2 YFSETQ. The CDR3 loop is CASSLAGPGFIYEQYF. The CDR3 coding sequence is TGCGCCAGCAGCTTGGCCGGTCCGGGATTTATCTACGAGCAGTACTTC.

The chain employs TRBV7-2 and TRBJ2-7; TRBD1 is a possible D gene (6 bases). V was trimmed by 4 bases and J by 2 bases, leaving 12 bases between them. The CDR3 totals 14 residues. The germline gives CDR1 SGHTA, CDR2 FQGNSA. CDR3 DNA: TGTGCCAGCAGCTCCGACAGGAGGCCCTACGAGCAGTACTTC. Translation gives CASSSDRRPYEQYF.

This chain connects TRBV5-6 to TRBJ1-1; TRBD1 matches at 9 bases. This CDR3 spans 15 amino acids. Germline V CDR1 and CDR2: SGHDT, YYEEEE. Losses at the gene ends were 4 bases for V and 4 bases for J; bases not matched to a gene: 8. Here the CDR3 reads CASSAGTGTGTEAFF. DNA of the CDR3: TGTGCCAGCAGCGCCGGGACAGGGACTGGCACTGAAGCTTTCTTT.

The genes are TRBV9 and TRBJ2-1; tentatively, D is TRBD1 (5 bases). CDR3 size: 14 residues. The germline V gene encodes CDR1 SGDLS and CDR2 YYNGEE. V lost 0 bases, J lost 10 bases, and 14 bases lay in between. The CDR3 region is CASSVVVGPREQFF. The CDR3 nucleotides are TGTGCCAGCAGCGTAGTGGTGGGGCCCCGCGAGCAGTTCTTC.

The CDR3 is CAADRLYGYTF. The CDR3 DNA sequence: TGTGCCGCGGACAGGCTCTATGGCTACACCTTC. V usage is TRBV6-9 and J usage is TRBJ1-2; the match to TRBD1 covers 7 bases. With 11 bases clipped from V and 4 bases from J, the junction kept 4 bases outside the gene matches. The germline gives CDR1 MNHGY, CDR2 SVAAGI. The CDR3 is made up of 11 amino acids.

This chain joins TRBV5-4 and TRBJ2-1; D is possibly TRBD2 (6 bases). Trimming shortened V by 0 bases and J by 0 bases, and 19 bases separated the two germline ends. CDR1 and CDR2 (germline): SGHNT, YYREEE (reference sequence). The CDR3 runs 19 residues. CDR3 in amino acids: CASSLALARAYSSYNEQFF. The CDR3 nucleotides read TGTGCCAGCAGCTTGGCCCTAGCGCGGGCTTATAGCTCCTACAATGAGCAGTTCTTC. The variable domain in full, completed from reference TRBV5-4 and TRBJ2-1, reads ETGVTQSPTHLIKTRGQQVTLRCSSQSGHNTVSWYQQALGQGPQFIFQYYREEENGRGNFPPRFSGLQFPNYSSELNVNALELDDSALYLCASSLALARAYSSYNEQFFGPGTRLTVL.

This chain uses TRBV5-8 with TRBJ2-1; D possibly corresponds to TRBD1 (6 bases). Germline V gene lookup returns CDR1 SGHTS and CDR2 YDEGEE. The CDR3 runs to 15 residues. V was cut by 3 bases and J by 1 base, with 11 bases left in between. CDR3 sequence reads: CASSWDTSSYNEQFF. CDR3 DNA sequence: TGTGCCAGCAGCTGGGACACTTCTTCCTACAATGAGCAGTTCTTC.

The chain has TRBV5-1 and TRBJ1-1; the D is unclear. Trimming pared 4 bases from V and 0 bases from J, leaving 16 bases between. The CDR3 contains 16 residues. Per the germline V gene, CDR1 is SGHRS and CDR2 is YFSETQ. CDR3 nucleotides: TGCGCCAGCAGCCCCGGAGGGCGGCAGCTGAACACTGAAGCTTTCTTT. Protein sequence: CASSPGGRQLNTEAFF.

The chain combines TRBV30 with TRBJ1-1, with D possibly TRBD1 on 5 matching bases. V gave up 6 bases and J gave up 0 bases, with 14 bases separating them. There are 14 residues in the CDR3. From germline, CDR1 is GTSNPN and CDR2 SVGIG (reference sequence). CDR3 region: CACQGARVNTEAFF. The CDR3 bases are TGTGCCTGCCAAGGGGCGCGAGTGAACACTGAAGCTTTCTTT.

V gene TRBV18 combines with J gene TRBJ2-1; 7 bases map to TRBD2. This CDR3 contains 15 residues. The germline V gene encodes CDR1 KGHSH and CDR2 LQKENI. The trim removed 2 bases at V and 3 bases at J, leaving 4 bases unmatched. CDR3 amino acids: CASSPGLADYNEQFF. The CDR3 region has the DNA TGTGCCAGCTCACCAGGCCTAGCGGACTACAATGAGCAGTTCTTC.

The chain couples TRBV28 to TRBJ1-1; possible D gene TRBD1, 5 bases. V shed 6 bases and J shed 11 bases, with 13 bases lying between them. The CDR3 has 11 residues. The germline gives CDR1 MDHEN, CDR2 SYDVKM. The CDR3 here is CASRGAPAAFF. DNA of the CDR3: TGTGCCAGCAGAGGGGCGCCGGCTGCTTTCTTT.

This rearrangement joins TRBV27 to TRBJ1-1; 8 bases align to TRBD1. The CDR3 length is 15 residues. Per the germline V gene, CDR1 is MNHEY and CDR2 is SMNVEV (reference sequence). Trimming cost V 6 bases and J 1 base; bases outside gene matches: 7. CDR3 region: CASSDRGWGNTEAFF. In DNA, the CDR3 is TGTGCCAGCAGCGACAGGGGTTGGGGGAACACTGAAGCTTTCTTT.